This T cell receptor beta chain was identified during a study of blood T cell repertoires in COVID-19. Overall study context: From the United States, Italy and Spain came samples of acute and convalescent COVID-19. Sample material is recorded as cDNA or gDNA derived from T cells, B-cell-depleted T cells, or PBMCs.

Original analysis: Scientists estimated how many nucleated cells there were by amplifying reference gene primers. Clones were read by immunoSEQ multiplex PCR, and TCRdb kept only the in-frame ones, dropping some. For V, J and clone size, that table is used; D and trimming come from the DNA. This table has more than 80,000 clones, approximately 83% appearing once. The CDR3 consists of 14 residues. Germline CDR1 and CDR2: MNHEY and SVGAGI. Trimming pared 8 bases from V and 7 bases from J, leaving 20 bases between. The clonotype was recovered from a woman aged 80 or over with active or convalescent COVID-19. Sequenced: peripheral blood. The chain recombines TRBV6-5 with TRBJ1-2; D uncertain. The CDR3 sequence: CASRPAGLARGYTF. The CDR3 nucleotides read TGTGCCAGCCGACCTGCAGGTCTGGCCCGTGGCTACACCTTC.